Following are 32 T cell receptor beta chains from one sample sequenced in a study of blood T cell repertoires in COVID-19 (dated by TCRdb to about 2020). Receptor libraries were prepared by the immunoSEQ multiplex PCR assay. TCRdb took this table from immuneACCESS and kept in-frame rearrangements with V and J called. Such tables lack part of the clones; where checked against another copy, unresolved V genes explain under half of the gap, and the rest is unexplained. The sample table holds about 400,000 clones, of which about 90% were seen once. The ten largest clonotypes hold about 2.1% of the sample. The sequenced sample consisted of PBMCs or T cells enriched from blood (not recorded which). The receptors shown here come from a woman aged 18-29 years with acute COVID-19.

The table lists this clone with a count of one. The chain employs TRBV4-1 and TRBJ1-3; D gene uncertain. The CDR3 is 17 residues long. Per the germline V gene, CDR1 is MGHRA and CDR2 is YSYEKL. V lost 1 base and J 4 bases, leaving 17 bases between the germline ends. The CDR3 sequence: CASSQGRGSGKGNTIYF. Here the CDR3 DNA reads TGCGCCAGCAGCCAAGGACGGGGAAGTGGTAAGGGAAACACCATATATTTT.

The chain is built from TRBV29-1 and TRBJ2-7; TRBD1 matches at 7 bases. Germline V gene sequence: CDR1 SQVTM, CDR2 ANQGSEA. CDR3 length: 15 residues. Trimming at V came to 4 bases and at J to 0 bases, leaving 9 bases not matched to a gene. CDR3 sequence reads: CSVVNGTAYSYEQYF. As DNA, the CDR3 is TGCAGCGTTGTAAATGGGACAGCCTACTCCTACGAGCAGTACTTC.

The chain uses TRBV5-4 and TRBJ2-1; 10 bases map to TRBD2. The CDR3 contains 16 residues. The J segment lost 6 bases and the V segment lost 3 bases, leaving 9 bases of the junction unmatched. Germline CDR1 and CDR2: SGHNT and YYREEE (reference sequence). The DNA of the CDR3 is TGTGCCAGCAGCTATACGGGACTAGCGAAGAGCAATGAGCAGTTCTTC. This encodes CASSYTGLAKSNEQFF.

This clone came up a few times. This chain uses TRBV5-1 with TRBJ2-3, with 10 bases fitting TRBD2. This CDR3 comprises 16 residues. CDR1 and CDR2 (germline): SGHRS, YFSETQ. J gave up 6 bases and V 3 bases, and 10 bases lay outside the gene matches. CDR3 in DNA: TGCGCCAGCAGCTCCTCAACTAGCGGGATGTTTGATACGCAGTATTTT. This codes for CASSSSTSGMFDTQYF.

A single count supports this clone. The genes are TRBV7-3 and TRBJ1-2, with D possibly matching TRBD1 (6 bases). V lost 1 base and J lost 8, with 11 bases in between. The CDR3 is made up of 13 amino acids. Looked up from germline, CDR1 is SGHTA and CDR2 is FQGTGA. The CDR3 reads CASSLIQGNGYTF. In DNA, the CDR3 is TGTGCCAGCAGCTTAATACAGGGAAACGGCTACACCTTC.

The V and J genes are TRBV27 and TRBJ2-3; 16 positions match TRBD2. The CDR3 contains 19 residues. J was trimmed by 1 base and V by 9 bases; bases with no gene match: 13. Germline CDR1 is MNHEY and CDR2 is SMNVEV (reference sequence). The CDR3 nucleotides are TGTGCCAGACGCGAGGTCGGGACTAGCGGGGGGGTAGGCACAGATACGCAGTATTTT. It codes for CARREVGTSGGVGTDTQYF.

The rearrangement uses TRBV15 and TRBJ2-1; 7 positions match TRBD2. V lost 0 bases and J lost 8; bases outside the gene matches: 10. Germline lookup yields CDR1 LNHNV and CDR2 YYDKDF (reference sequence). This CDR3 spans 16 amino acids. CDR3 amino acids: CATSRDREVGRDEQFF. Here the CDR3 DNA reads TGTGCCACCAGCAGAGATCGGGAGGTCGGTAGGGATGAGCAGTTCTTC.

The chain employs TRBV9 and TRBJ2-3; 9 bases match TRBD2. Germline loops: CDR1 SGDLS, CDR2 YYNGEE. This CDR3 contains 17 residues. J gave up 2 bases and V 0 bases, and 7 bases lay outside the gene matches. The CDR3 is CASSVGLAGASTDTQYF. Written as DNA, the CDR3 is TGTGCCAGCAGCGTAGGTTTAGCGGGGGCCTCCACAGATACGCAGTATTTT. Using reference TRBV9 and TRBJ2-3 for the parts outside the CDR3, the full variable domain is DSGVTQTPKHLITATGQRVTLRCSPRSGDLSVYWYQQSLDQGLQFLIQYYNGEERAKGNILERFSAQQFPDLHSELNLSSLELGDSALYFCASSVGLAGASTDTQYFGPGTRLTVL.

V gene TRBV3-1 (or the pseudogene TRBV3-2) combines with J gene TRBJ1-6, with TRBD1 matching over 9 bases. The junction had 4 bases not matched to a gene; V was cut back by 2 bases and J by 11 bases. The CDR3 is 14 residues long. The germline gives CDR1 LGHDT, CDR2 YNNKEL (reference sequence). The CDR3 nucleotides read TGTGCCAGCAGCCAAAGGGACAGGGTCACACCCCTCCACTTT. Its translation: CASSQRDRVTPLHF.

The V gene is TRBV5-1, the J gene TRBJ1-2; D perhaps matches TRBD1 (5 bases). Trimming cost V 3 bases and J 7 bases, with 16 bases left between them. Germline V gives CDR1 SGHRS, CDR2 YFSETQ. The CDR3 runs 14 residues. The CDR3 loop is CASSSQGETGGYTF. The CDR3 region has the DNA TGCGCCAGCAGCTCACAAGGGGAAACTGGTGGCTACACCTTC. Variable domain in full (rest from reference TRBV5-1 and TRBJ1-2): KAGVTQTPRYLIKTRGQQVTLSCSPISGHRSVSWYQQTPGQGLQFLFEYFSETQRNKGNFPGRFSGRQFSNSRSEMNVSTLELGDSALYLCASSSQGETGGYTFGSGTRLTVV.

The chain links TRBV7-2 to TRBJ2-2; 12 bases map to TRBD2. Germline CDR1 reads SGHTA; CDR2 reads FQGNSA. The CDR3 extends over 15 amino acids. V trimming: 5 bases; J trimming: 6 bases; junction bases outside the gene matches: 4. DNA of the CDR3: TGTGCCAGCAGCCCGGGACTAGCGGGTGCCGGGGAGCTGTTTTTT. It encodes CASSPGLAGAGELFF.

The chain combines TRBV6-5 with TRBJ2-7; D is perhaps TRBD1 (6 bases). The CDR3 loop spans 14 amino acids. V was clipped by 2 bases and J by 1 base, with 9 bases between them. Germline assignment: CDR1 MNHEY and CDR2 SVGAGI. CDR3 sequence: CASSYAGDSYEQYF. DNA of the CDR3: TGTGCCAGCAGTTACGCAGGGGATTCCTACGAGCAGTACTTC.

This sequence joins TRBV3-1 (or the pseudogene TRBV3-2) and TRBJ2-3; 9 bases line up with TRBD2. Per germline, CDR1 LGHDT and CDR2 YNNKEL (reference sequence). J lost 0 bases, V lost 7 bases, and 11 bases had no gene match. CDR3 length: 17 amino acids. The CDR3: CASTHLAGRGSTDTQYF. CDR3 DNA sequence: TGTGCCAGCACCCACCTAGCGGGGCGGGGTAGCACAGATACGCAGTATTTT.

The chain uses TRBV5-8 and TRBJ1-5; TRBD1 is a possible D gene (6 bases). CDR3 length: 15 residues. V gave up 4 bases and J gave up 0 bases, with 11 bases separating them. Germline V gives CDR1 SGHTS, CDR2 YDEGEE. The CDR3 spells CASSGQPYSNQPQHF. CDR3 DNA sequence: TGTGCCAGCAGCGGACAGCCGTATAGCAATCAGCCCCAGCATTTT.

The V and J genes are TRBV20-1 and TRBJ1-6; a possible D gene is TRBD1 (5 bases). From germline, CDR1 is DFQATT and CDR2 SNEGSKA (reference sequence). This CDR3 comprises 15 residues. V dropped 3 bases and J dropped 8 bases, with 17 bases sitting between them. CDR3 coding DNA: TGCAGTGCTAGTAGTCCAACTAAAGGGGATTCACCCCTCCACTTT. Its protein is CSASSPTKGDSPLHF.

CDR3 DNA: TGTGCCAGCAGCCCCTGGGGGGGCGGACACTACGAGCAGTACTTC. This encodes CASSPWGGGHYEQYF. V and J are TRBV7-2 and TRBJ2-7, with D perhaps TRBD2 (7 bases). Germline assignment: CDR1 SGHTA and CDR2 FQGNSA. Trimming pared 5 bases from V and 3 bases from J, leaving 17 bases between. The CDR3 consists of 15 residues.

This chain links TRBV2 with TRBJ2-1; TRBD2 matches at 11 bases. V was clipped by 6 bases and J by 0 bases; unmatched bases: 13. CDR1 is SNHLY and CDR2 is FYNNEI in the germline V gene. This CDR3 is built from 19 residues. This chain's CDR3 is CASSKTSGAMLSSYNEQFF. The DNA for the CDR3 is TGTGCCAGCAGCAAGACTAGCGGGGCCATGTTGAGCTCCTACAATGAGCAGTTCTTC. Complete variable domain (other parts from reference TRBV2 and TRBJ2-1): EPEVTQTPSHQVTQMGQEVILRCVPISNHLYFYWYRQILGQKVEFLVSFYNNEISEKSEIFDDQFSVERPDGSNFTLKIRSTKLEDSAMYFCASSKTSGAMLSSYNEQFFGPGTRLTVL.

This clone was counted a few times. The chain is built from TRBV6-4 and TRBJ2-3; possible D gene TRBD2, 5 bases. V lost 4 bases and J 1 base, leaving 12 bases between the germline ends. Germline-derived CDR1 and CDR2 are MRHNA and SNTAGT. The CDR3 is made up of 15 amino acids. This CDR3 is CASSVTSGGTDTQYF. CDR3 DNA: TGTGCCAGCAGTGTAACTAGTGGGGGCACAGATACGCAGTATTTT.

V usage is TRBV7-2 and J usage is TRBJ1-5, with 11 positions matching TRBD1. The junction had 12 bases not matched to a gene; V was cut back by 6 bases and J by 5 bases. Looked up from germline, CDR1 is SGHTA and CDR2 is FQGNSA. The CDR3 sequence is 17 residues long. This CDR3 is CASSRTGGLSSDQPQHF. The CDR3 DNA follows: TGTGCCAGCAGTCGGACAGGGGGCTTAAGTTCGGATCAGCCCCAGCATTTT.

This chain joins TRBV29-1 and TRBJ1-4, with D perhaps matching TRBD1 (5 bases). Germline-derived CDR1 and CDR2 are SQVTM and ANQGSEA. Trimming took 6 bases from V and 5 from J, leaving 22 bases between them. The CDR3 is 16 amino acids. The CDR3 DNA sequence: TGCAGCGTCGGCTTGACAGCTAAACGTTCGAATGAAAAACTGTTTTTT. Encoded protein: CSVGLTAKRSNEKLFF.

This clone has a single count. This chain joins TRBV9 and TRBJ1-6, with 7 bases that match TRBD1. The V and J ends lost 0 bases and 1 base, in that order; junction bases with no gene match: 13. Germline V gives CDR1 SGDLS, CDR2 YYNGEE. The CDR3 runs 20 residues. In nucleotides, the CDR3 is TGTGCCAGCAGCGTAGGAGGGGGCAATAAAGGGGCATCCTATAATTCACCCCTCCACTTT. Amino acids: CASSVGGGNKGASYNSPLHF.

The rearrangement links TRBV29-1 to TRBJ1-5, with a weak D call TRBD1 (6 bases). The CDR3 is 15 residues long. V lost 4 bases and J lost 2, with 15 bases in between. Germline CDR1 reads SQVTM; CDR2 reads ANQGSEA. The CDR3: CSVGGGASGNQPQHF. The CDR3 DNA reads TGCAGCGTTGGAGGGGGGGCCTCGGGCAATCAGCCCCAGCATTTT.

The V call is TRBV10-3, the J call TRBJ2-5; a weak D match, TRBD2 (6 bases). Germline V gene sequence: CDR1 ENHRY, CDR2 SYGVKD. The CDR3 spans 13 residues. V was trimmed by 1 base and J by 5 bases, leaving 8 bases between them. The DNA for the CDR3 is TGTGCCATCAGTGAGTTCGCGGGGGAGACCCAGTACTTC. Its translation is CAISEFAGETQYF.

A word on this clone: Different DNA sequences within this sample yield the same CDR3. The CDR3 region is CASSSGGSYEQYF. DNA for the CDR3: TGTGCCAGCAGTTCAGGGGGGTCATACGAGCAGTACTTC. The rearrangement uses TRBV28 and TRBJ2-7, with TRBD1 as a possible D gene (7 bases). Germline assignment: CDR1 MDHEN and CDR2 SYDVKM. The CDR3 length is 13 residues. The germline V and J ends were trimmed by 4 bases and 4 bases, with 11 bases remaining between them. Based on the CDR3 plus reference TRBV28 and TRBJ2-7, the full variable domain is DVKVTQSSRYLVKRTGEKVFLECVQDMDHENMFWYRQDPGLGLRLIYFSYDVKMKEKGDIPEGYSVSREKKERFSLILESASTNQTSMYLCASSSGGSYEQYFGPGTRLTVT.

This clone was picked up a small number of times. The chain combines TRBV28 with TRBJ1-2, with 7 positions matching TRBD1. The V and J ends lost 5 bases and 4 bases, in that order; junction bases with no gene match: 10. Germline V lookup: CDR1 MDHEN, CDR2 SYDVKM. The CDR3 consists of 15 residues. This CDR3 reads CASSNTGDRSYGYTF. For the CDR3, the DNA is TGTGCCAGCAGTAACACAGGGGATAGGAGCTATGGCTACACCTTC.

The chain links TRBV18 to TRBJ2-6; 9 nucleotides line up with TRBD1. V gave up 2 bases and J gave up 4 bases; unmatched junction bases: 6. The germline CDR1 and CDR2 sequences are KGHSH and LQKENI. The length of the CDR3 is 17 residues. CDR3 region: CASSPTRDRAGANVLTF. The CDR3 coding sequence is TGTGCCAGCTCACCAACCCGGGACAGGGCCGGGGCCAACGTCCTGACTTTC.

The CDR3 nucleotides are TGTGCCAGCAGCAGACAGGATACTACTCTCTACACCTTC. This sequence encodes CASSRQDTTLYTF. The V call is TRBV6-2 or TRBV6-3, the J call TRBJ1-2; tentatively, D is TRBD1 (6 bases). Trimming left V 6 bases short and J 10 bases short, with 18 bases between. The CDR3 extends over 13 amino acids. Germline V gene lookup returns CDR1 MNHEY and CDR2 SVGEGT.

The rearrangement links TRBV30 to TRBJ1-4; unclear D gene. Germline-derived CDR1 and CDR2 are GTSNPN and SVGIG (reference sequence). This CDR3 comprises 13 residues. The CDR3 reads CGAKSATNEKLFF. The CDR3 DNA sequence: TGTGGAGCAAAGTCGGCAACTAATGAAAAACTGTTTTTT.

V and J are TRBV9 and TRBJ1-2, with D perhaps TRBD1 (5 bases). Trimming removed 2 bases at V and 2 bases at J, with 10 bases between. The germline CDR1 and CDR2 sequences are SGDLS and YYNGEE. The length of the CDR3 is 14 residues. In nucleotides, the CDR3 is TGTGCCAGCAGCGTCACAGGTGACAACTATGGCTACACCTTC. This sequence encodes CASSVTGDNYGYTF.

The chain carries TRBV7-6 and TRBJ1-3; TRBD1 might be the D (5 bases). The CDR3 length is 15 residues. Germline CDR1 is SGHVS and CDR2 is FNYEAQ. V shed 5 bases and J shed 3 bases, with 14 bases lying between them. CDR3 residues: CASSGGTKGGNTIYF. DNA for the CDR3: TGTGCCAGCAGCGGGGGGACGAAAGGTGGAAACACCATATATTTT.

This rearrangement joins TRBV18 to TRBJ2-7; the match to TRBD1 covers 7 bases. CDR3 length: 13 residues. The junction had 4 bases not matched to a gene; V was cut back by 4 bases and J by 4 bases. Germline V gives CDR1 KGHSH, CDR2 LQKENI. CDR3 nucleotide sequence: TGTGCCAGCTCACTAGGGACAGCTTACGAGCAGTACTTC. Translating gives CASSLGTAYEQYF.

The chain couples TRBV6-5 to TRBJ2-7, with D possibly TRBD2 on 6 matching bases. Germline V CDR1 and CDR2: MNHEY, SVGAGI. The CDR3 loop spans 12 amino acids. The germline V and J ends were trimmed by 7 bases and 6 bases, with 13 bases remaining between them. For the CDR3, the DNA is TGTGCCAGCACCCCCCCCGGGGGCGAGCAGTACTTC. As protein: CASTPPGGEQYF.